This T cell receptor (beta chain) was sequenced in a study of T cells in Graves' hyperthyroidism and ophthalmopathy. About the study: Peripheral blood was taken when the disease was first diagnosed, before any treatment began.

Ten or more counts support this clonotype. Its antigen is not known. For the diagnoses, clinical symptoms, serum thyroxine and TRAb, thyroid ultrasound and orbital computed tomography were used. PBMCs were collected from an approximately 10 ml volume of fresh peripheral blood. V lost 1 base, J lost 3 bases, and 7 bases lay in between. Germline V gene lookup returns CDR1 DFQATT and CDR2 SNEGSKA (reference sequence). The CDR3 is made up of 12 amino acids. General observations from the study: Blood samples included most of the expanded thyroid clonotypes exceeding 0.001.

RNA transcripts were the template for amplifying TCR beta CDR3 regions. Carried out on the TCR CDR3, a first-round RT-PCR used the HTBI primer set. TCRdb called the multiplex PCR reads again in MiXCR, with one record for every CDR3 protein. The sample contains about 560,000 distinct CDR3 sequences, 16% of which appear only once. The sequence derives from a woman under 30 with Graves' hyperthyroidism. V is TRBV20-1 and J is TRBJ2-7; D is undetermined. The source material was blood. For the CDR3, the DNA is TGCAGTGCTAGAGTAACGGACTACGAGCAGTACTTC. Amino acid sequence: CSARVTDYEQYF.